This T cell receptor beta chain is drawn from a study of T cells in Graves' hyperthyroidism and ophthalmopathy. The overall study: Staff took peripheral blood when the initial diagnosis was made, before any treatment began. Study-level points and caveats: Ophthalmopathy prediction by the model preceded onset by a median 6.5 months. Blood held most thyroid clonotypes expanded above 0.001 frequency.

As concerns this clonotype: Antigen unknown.

Per the germline V gene, CDR1 is DFQATT and CDR2 is SNEGSKA (reference sequence). CDR3 length: 9 residues. V was pared by 7 bases and J by 9 bases, with 6 bases between. Template material for amplifying TCR beta CDR3 regions consisted of RNA transcripts. The HTBI set primed first-round TCR CDR3 RT-PCR. TCRdb recomputed calls from the multiplex PCR reads with MiXCR, one row per CDR3 protein. The sample lists hundreds of thousands of distinct CDR3 sequences; 38% were seen once. This receptor was identified in a young man with Graves' hyperthyroidism. Sequenced sample: blood. The chain has TRBV20-1 and TRBJ2-2, with a weak D call TRBD2 (5 bases). The CDR3 coding sequence is TGCAGTGGACTACGGGAGCTGTTTTTT. Translation: CSGLRELFF.